These T cell receptor beta chains were read from a single sample in a study of vaccination and CD4 T cells after COVID-19. Their antigen targets remain unknown. One entry per CDR3 protein, called by TCRdb with MiXCR from the PCR reads. The data contain roughly 18,000 distinct CDR3 sequences, 54% of them seen just once; the ten biggest clones take up 15% to 20%. The sequenced sample consisted of CD4+ T cells from blood, cultured in vitro. Receptors originate from a human donor who had recovered from COVID-19. CDR3s include the opening cysteine and the closing phenylalanine or tryptophan. The order of the fields is CDR3 DNA, CDR3 protein, clone size, J gene, D gene, V gene. A D gene is named only where the DNA matches it firmly. The size field is filled for only some rows; it gives once, few, many or a size class.

DNA: TGCAGTACCGGGACAGGGGAAACTGAAGCTTTCTTT; CDR3: CSTGTGETEAFF; size: -; J: TRBJ1-1; D: TRBD1; V: TRBV20-1
DNA: TGTGCCAGCAGCCTACCTGGGGGGTACGAGCAGTACTTC; CDR3: CASSLPGGYEQYF; size: -; J: TRBJ2-7; D: -; V: TRBV7-2
DNA: TGTGCCAGCAGCGGGCACCGTAGCACAGATACGCAGTATTTT; CDR3: CASSGHRSTDTQYF; size: once; J: TRBJ2-3; D: -; V: TRBV5-4
DNA: TGCAGTGCTAGAGGCCTCCGTAATTCACCCCTCCACTTT; CDR3: CSARGLRNSPLHF; size: few; J: TRBJ1-6; D: -; V: TRBV20-1
DNA: TGTGCCAGCAGTGGACAGATAAATTCACCCCTCCACTTT; CDR3: CASSGQINSPLHF; size: -; J: TRBJ1-6; D: -; V: TRBV2
DNA: TGTGCCACCAGCAGAGATTTCGGACAGGGGTACGGGGAGCTGTTTTTT; CDR3: CATSRDFGQGYGELFF; size: few; J: TRBJ2-2; D: TRBD1; V: TRBV15
DNA: TGTGCCAGCAGCTACGGACAATCGGAGACCCAGTACTTC; CDR3: CASSYGQSETQYF; size: -; J: TRBJ2-5; D: -; V: TRBV7-3
DNA: TGCAGCGCTGGGGACAGGGGAATTAGAGATGGCTACACCTTC; CDR3: CSAGDRGIRDGYTF; size: few; J: TRBJ1-2; D: TRBD1; V: TRBV29-1
DNA: TGCAGTGCTACGGGACTCCTCAACACAGATACGCAGTATTTT; CDR3: CSATGLLNTDTQYF; size: few; J: TRBJ2-3; D: -; V: TRBV20-1
DNA: TGTGCCATCAGTGACCAGTACACAGATACGCAGTATTTT; CDR3: CAISDQYTDTQYF; size: -; J: TRBJ2-3; D: -; V: TRBV10-3
DNA: TGTGCCAGCAGTTCCAGGACAGGAGCGAACACTGAAGCTTTCTTT; CDR3: CASSSRTGANTEAFF; size: -; J: TRBJ1-1; D: TRBD1; V: TRBV11-2
DNA: TGTGCCAGCAGTTTATACGGGACTAGCGGGACTAGCTCCTACGAGCAGTACTTC; CDR3: CASSLYGTSGTSSYEQYF; size: -; J: TRBJ2-7; D: TRBD2; V: TRBV6-5
DNA: TGTGCCAGCAGGGCGGGCTCCTCTGGGGGCTATCAGCCCCAGCATTTT; CDR3: CASRAGSSGGYQPQHF; size: few; J: TRBJ1-5; D: -; V: TRBV2
DNA: TGCAGTGCTAGAAGGGGGGGGTCTGGCTACACCTTC; CDR3: CSARRGGSGYTF; size: -; J: TRBJ1-2; D: -; V: TRBV20-1
DNA: TGCAGTGCGTGGACAGGAACTAATGAAAAACTGTTTTTT; CDR3: CSAWTGTNEKLFF; size: -; J: TRBJ1-4; D: TRBD1; V: TRBV20-1
DNA: TGCAGTGCAAACCGGGACAGGGGGTATAACGAGCAGTACTTC; CDR3: CSANRDRGYNEQYF; size: -; J: TRBJ2-7; D: TRBD1; V: TRBV20-1
DNA: TGTGCCAGCTTCACGACAGGGGCGAGGGACACTGAAGCTTTCTTT; CDR3: CASFTTGARDTEAFF; size: once; J: TRBJ1-1; D: TRBD1; V: TRBV18
DNA: TGCAGTGCTAGATTACCCGGGAATTCTTATCCCCAGCATTTT; CDR3: CSARLPGNSYPQHF; size: -; J: TRBJ1-5; D: -; V: TRBV20-1
DNA: TGTGCCAGCAGTCCCACAGGGGACTCACCCCTCCACTTT; CDR3: CASSPTGDSPLHF; size: few; J: TRBJ1-6; D: TRBD1; V: TRBV2
DNA: TGTGCCACCAGCAGTGCCTTCTTGCCCCAGCATTTT; CDR3: CATSSAFLPQHF; size: few; J: TRBJ1-5; D: -; V: TRBV15
DNA: TGTGCCAGCAACAAAGACCGGGAAAACACTGAAGCTTTCTTT; CDR3: CASNKDRENTEAFF; size: -; J: TRBJ1-1; D: -; V: TRBV6-1
DNA: TGCAGTGCTAGGCCTAACCGACAGGTTAGGGAGCTGTTTTTT; CDR3: CSARPNRQVRELFF; size: few; J: TRBJ2-2; D: -; V: TRBV20-1
DNA: TGTGCCAGTATTGGGACAGGGGAGACCGGGGAGCTGTTTTTT; CDR3: CASIGTGETGELFF; size: -; J: TRBJ2-2; D: TRBD1; V: TRBV19
DNA: TGTGCCAGCAGCCCCGCCTCTAACGAGCAGTACTTC; CDR3: CASSPASNEQYF; size: -; J: TRBJ2-7; D: -; V: TRBV7-9
DNA: TGTGCCAGCAGTTATCTCCTAGCGGAAGAGACCCAGTACTTC; CDR3: CASSYLLAEETQYF; size: -; J: TRBJ2-5; D: TRBD2; V: TRBV2
DNA: TGCAGTGCTAGCGGACTAGCGGGAACCGGGGAGCTGTTTTTT; CDR3: CSASGLAGTGELFF; size: -; J: TRBJ2-2; D: TRBD2; V: TRBV20-1